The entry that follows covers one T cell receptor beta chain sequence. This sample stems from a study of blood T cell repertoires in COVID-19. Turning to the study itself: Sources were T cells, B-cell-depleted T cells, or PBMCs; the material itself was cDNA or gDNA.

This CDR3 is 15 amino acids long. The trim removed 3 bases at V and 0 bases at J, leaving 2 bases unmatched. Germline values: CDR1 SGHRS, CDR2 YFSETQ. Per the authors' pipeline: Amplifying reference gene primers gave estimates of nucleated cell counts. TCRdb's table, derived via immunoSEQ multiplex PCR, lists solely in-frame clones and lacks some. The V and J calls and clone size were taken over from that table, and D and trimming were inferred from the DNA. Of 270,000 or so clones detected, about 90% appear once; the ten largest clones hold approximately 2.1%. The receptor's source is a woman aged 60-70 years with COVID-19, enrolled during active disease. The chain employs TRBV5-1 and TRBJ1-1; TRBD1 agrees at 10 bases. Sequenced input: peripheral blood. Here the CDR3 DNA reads TGCGCCAGCAGCTGGGGGACAGGGGTGAACACTGAAGCTTTCTTT. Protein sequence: CASSWGTGVNTEAFF.